These 11 T cell receptor beta chains were sequenced from one sample in a study of tumor-infiltrating lymphocytes in primary liver carcinoma (dated by TCRdb to 2015 to 2018). TRIzol reagent was used to extract blood RNA from unsorted whole blood, while the DNeasy Blood & Tissue kit provided the germline DNA. TCRdb lists the instrument as Illumina HiSeq 2500. TCRbeta-specific cDNA was reverse-transcribed from about 0.45 ug total RNA using a constant-region primer and ProtoScript II reverse transcriptase. TCRbeta libraries were built with three nested multiplex PCR rounds, a slightly modified ARM-PCR procedure. Each of the first two PCR rounds ran for around 10 cycles using multiplex TRBV1-TRBV30 forward primers together with a Cbeta reverse primer. TCRdb ran its own pipeline on the public reads, namely fastp trimming at Q25 and MiXCR clone calling, and kept in-frame beta chains. Each entry is one CDR3 protein sequence, shown with its most common DNA and genes. In this sample the table shows 330,000 or so distinct CDR3 sequences, around three fifths of which occur a single time. In total, the top ten clones hold about 6.1% of the sample.

The specimen sequenced was peripheral blood. These receptors originate from a middle-aged man with primary liver carcinoma and hepatitis B virus infection.

Only one count was recorded for this clonotype. The rearrangement joins TRBV20-1 to TRBJ1-1; D is unclear. This CDR3 has 14 amino acids. Trimming stripped 2 bases from V and 0 bases from J, with 10 bases between. Germline V gives CDR1 DFQATT, CDR2 SNEGSKA (reference sequence). The CDR3 sequence: CSARQDNMNTEAFF. CDR3 bases: TGCAGTGCTAGACAGGATAACATGAACACTGAAGCTTTCTTT.

With respect to this clonotype: One junction end does not reproduce the germline sequence, and a read error may be involved. The chain recombines TRBV4-2 with TRBJ2-5, with D possibly matching TRBD2 (7 bases). This CDR3 region has 14 residues. Germline CDR1 reads LGHNA; CDR2 reads YNFKEQ. The CDR3 DNA follows: TGTGCCAGTAGCCCTTCGGGGGGCCGACAGATCCAGTACTTC. It specifies CASSPSGGRQIQYF.

This chain joins TRBV5-4 and TRBJ2-1, with D possibly matching TRBD2 (5 bases). Germline-derived CDR1 and CDR2 are SGHNT and YYREEE (reference sequence). CDR3 length equals 13 residues. V shed 4 bases and J shed 2 bases, with 7 bases lying between them. Here the CDR3 DNA reads TGTGCCAGCAGCCCGCGGGCCTACAATGAGCAGTTCTTC. Translation gives CASSPRAYNEQFF. Filled out from reference TRBV5-4 and TRBJ2-1, the complete variable domain reads ETGVTQSPTHLIKTRGQQVTLRCSSQSGHNTVSWYQQALGQGPQFIFQYYREEENGRGNFPPRFSGLQFPNYSSELNVNALELDDSALYLCASSPRAYNEQFFGPGTRLTVL.

In regard to this clonotype: Given a much more abundant clone one base away, this may be a read error. V usage is TRBV6-5 and J usage is TRBJ2-7; D is unresolved. The CDR3 has 13 residues. Germline values: CDR1 MNHEY, CDR2 SVGAGI. The CDR3 sequence is CASKPGPSDERYF. DNA for the CDR3: TGTGCCAGCAAACCGGGCCCCTCTGACGAGCGGTACTTC.

The chain is built from TRBV6-1 and TRBJ2-2; no clear D gene. The CDR3 has 17 amino acids. Germline V gene lookup returns CDR1 MNHNS and CDR2 SASEGT. V was cut by 1 base and J by 3 bases, with 15 bases left in between. The CDR3 spells CASSEVGGTVHTGELFF. The CDR3 nucleotides read TGTGCCAGCAGTGAAGTAGGTGGAACAGTTCACACCGGGGAGCTGTTTTTT.

There are many counts of this clonotype. The chain employs TRBV29-1 and TRBJ2-5; 7 bases map to TRBD1. The CDR3 sequence is 13 residues long. CDR1 and CDR2 from the germline V gene are SQVTM and ANQGSEA. V shed 2 bases, J shed 4 bases, and the junction held 4 bases outside the gene matches. In DNA form, the CDR3 reads TGCAGCGTTGAACCGGGACAGAGAGAGACCCAGTACTTC. Encoded protein: CSVEPGQRETQYF.

A remark on this clonotype: Germline and junction disagree at one end, which may indicate a read error. This rearrangement joins TRBV2 to TRBJ1-6, with a possible D match to TRBD1 (6 bases). CDR1 is SNHLY and CDR2 is FYNNEI in the germline V gene. There are 12 residues in the CDR3. Here the CDR3 DNA reads TGTGCCAGCAGTGAAGCAGGGACACCCCTCCGCTTT. It specifies CASSEAGTPLRF.

In its sample, this clonotype was seen once. A much larger clonotype is one base distant, so this may be a read error. The J gene is TRBJ2-5, the V gene TRBV5-6; D perhaps matches TRBD2 (5 bases). With 5 bases removed from V and 7 bases from J, the gap between germline ends came to 15 bases. The CDR3 is 13 amino acids. Per germline, CDR1 SGHDT and CDR2 YYEEEE. CDR3 coding DNA: TGTGCCAGCAGAACTATTGCCAGCGGGACCCAGTACTTC. Protein: CASRTIASGTQYF.

This clonotype was counted many times. The chain couples TRBV5-4 to TRBJ2-4, with D hard to call. CDR3 size: 14 residues. The V gene lost 5 bases and the J gene lost 0 bases, with 9 bases spanning the gap. The germline gives CDR1 SGHNT, CDR2 YYREEE (reference sequence). CDR3 in DNA: TGTGCCAGCAGTTTAGGTCTAGCCAAAAACATTCAGTACTTC. It codes for CASSLGLAKNIQYF.

J is TRBJ1-4 and V is TRBV6-6, with TRBD1 as a possible D gene (5 bases). The ends were cut back, 0 bases at V and 2 bases at J, with 16 bases in the middle. Germline V lookup: CDR1 MNHNY, CDR2 SVGAGI (reference sequence). The CDR3 consists of 18 residues. In DNA, the CDR3 is TGTGCCAGCAGTTACTCTACCCCATGGTGGGGGACTAATGAAAAACTGTTTTTT. Translation: CASSYSTPWWGTNEKLFF.

This clonotype was picked up many times. The chain has TRBV29-1 and TRBJ2-3; D is perhaps TRBD1 or TRBD2 (6 bases each). V was shortened by 6 bases and J by 9 bases, with 16 bases between the two germline ends. There are 12 residues in the CDR3. Germline V gives CDR1 SQVTM, CDR2 ANQGSEA. CDR3 sequence reads: CSVAPGAQTQYF. As DNA, the CDR3 is TGCAGCGTGGCCCCGGGGGCGCAAACGCAGTATTTT.